A single sample is the source of the 27 T cell receptor beta chains below, sequenced in a study of OX40 agonist ivuxolimab in advanced cancers. TCRdb's copy holds only in-frame clones and misses some; the assay was immunoSEQ multiplex PCR. In the table there are approximately 42,000 clones, around 90% of which are singletons. This sample comprised CD4+ or CD8+ T cells sorted from blood, obtained in a trial of the OX40 agonist ivuxolimab. The receptors were sampled from an adult with an advanced solid tumor such as melanoma, head and neck, liver or kidney cancer.

The chain joins TRBV7-6 to TRBJ2-5; 8 bases agree with TRBD1. The CDR3 has 13 amino acids. Germline CDR1 is SGHVS and CDR2 is FNYEAQ. Losses at the gene ends were 5 bases for V and 5 bases for J; bases not matched to a gene: 4. As DNA, the CDR3 is TGTGCCAGCAGCGTGGACAGGGAGGAGACCCAGTACTTC. Amino acid sequence: CASSVDREETQYF.

The V gene is TRBV6-5, the J gene TRBJ1-2; the match to TRBD1 covers 9 bases. Germline values: CDR1 MNHEY, CDR2 SVGAGI. The CDR3 covers 14 residues. Trimming cost V 4 bases and J 7 bases; bases outside gene matches: 7. The CDR3 spells CASSWGTGRGGYTF. CDR3 nucleotide sequence: TGTGCCAGCAGTTGGGGGACAGGGCGTGGTGGCTACACCTTC.

The V and J genes are TRBV5-6 and TRBJ1-5, with no clear D. With 4 bases removed from V and 3 bases from J, the gap between germline ends came to 11 bases. This CDR3 contains 14 residues. Per the germline V gene, CDR1 is SGHDT and CDR2 is YYEEEE. The DNA of the CDR3 is TGTGCCAGCAGCACGCCGGGGAACAATCAGCCCCAGCATTTT. It encodes CASSTPGNNQPQHF.

V and J are TRBV19 and TRBJ2-7; TRBD1 matches at 7 bases. CDR1 LNHDA and CDR2 SQIVND come from the germline V gene (reference sequence). V shed 9 bases, J shed 1 base, and the junction held 6 bases outside the gene matches. The CDR3 is made up of 13 amino acids. The CDR3 loop reads CASRDRMSYEQYF. In DNA, the CDR3 is TGTGCCAGCAGGGACAGAATGTCCTACGAGCAGTACTTC.

The chain recombines TRBV27 with TRBJ1-2, with D unresolved. V was trimmed by 6 bases and J by 4 bases, leaving 15 bases between them. CDR3 length: 14 residues. Germline loops: CDR1 MNHEY, CDR2 SMNVEV (reference sequence). The CDR3 bases are TGTGCCAGCAGCTTGAAGGCGGGGTTCTATGGCTACACCTTC. Protein: CASSLKAGFYGYTF.

The V call is TRBV27, the J call TRBJ2-7, with TRBD1 as a possible D gene (5 bases). The V and J ends lost 0 bases and 6 bases respectively, with 9 bases between them. In germline, CDR1 is MNHEY, CDR2 SMNVEV (reference sequence). The CDR3 extends over 13 amino acids. Written as DNA, the CDR3 is TGTGCCAGCAGTTTATCGGAACAGGCCGAGCAGTACTTC. Amino acids: CASSLSEQAEQYF.

The chain joins TRBV9 to TRBJ2-7; TRBD1 agrees at 8 bases. The CDR3 totals 14 residues. Germline V gene lookup returns CDR1 SGDLS and CDR2 YYNGEE. The trim removed 4 bases at V and 3 bases at J, leaving 6 bases unmatched. CDR3 coding DNA: TGTGCCAGCAGCCTAGGACAGGGAAACTACGAGCAGTACTTC. It codes for CASSLGQGNYEQYF.

The J gene is TRBJ2-7, the V gene TRBV5-6; TRBD1 matches at 10 bases. CDR1 and CDR2 (germline): SGHDT, YYEEEE. The V and J ends lost 2 bases and 6 bases, in that order; junction bases with no gene match: 8. This CDR3 region has 15 residues. The CDR3 bases are TGTGCCAGCAGCTTCCCCGGGACAGGGGAATCCGAGCAGTACGTC. Translating gives CASSFPGTGESEQYV.

The chain employs TRBV13 and TRBJ2-5, with D unclear. Matching the DNA end better, TRBJ2-7 makes the J call doubtful. Germline V gives CDR1 PRHDT, CDR2 FYEKMQ (reference sequence). This CDR3 is 14 amino acids long. The CDR3 DNA reads TGTGCCAGCACCGTATACTCAGATTCCTACGAGCAGTACTTC. It translates to CASTVYSDSYEQYF.

CDR3 DNA sequence: TGTGCCAGCAGCTTGGGACAGAGCATATACGGCTACACCTTC. Protein sequence: CASSLGQSIYGYTF. The chain is built from TRBV7-9 and TRBJ1-2, with 7 nucleotides matching TRBD1. The CDR3 consists of 14 residues. From germline, CDR1 is SEHNR and CDR2 FQNEAQ (reference sequence). V shed 3 bases, J shed 8 bases, and the junction held 9 bases outside the gene matches.

The V call is TRBV19, the J call TRBJ1-2; 9 positions match TRBD1. CDR1 is LNHDA and CDR2 is SQIVND in the germline V gene (reference sequence). The J segment lost 1 base and the V segment lost 3 bases, leaving 6 bases of the junction unmatched. The CDR3 has 16 amino acids. The CDR3 DNA is TGTGCCAGTAGTATGTTCGGACAGGGGATTAACTATGGCTACACCTTC. Protein: CASSMFGQGINYGYTF.

The chain joins TRBV9 to TRBJ2-7; TRBD1 matches at 9 bases. Looked up from germline, CDR1 is SGDLS and CDR2 is YYNGEE. This CDR3 has 14 amino acids. The ends lost 4 bases at V and 4 bases at J; junction bases unmatched: 6. CDR3 in amino acids: CASSPRDRVYEQYF. The CDR3 coding sequence is TGTGCCAGCAGCCCCCGGGACAGGGTTTACGAGCAGTACTTC. Based on the CDR3 plus reference TRBV9 and TRBJ2-7, the full variable domain is DSGVTQTPKHLITATGQRVTLRCSPRSGDLSVYWYQQSLDQGLQFLIQYYNGEERAKGNILERFSAQQFPDLHSELNLSSLELGDSALYFCASSPRDRVYEQYFGPGTRLTVT.

The genes are TRBV7-2 and TRBJ2-3; TRBD2 might be the D (7 bases). The CDR3 runs to 17 residues. Trimming removed 5 bases at V and 5 bases at J, with 23 bases between. In germline, CDR1 is SGHTA, CDR2 FQGNSA. The CDR3 DNA sequence: TGTGCCAGCAGCCACCAAGGAGGGGGGGGCAGTGGAGATACGCAGTATTTT. Translating gives CASSHQGGGGSGDTQYF.

This sequence joins TRBV9 and TRBJ2-2; 8 bases align to TRBD1. Trimming at V came to 1 base and at J to 3 bases, leaving 2 bases not matched to a gene. The CDR3 is 15 amino acids. Germline CDR1 is SGDLS and CDR2 is YYNGEE. The CDR3 region is CASSVKDRDTGELFF. The CDR3, as DNA: TGTGCCAGCAGCGTAAAGGACAGGGACACCGGGGAGCTGTTTTTT.

The chain combines TRBV7-6 with TRBJ1-1; 8 bases are shared with TRBD1. The germline V gene encodes CDR1 SGHVS and CDR2 FNYEAQ. CDR3 length: 14 residues. The V segment lost 4 bases and the J segment 0 bases; nucleotides outside the gene matches: 1. The CDR3 nucleotides are TGTGCCAGCAGCTCGGACAGGGTGAACACTGAAGCTTTCTTT. This codes for CASSSDRVNTEAFF.

This chain joins TRBV10-2 and TRBJ1-2; D is undetermined. Germline CDR1 WSHSY, CDR2 SAAADI. The CDR3 totals 14 residues. Trimming took off 2 bases at V and 4 bases at J, with 11 bases between the two ends. CDR3 sequence reads: CASSEGKSLYGYTF. CDR3 DNA sequence: TGCGCCAGCAGTGAGGGTAAAAGCCTCTATGGCTACACCTTC.

The chain combines TRBV27 with TRBJ2-2; a possible D gene is TRBD1 (5 bases). V was clipped by 7 bases and J by 6 bases, with 15 bases between them. This CDR3 contains 14 residues. In germline, CDR1 is MNHEY, CDR2 SMNVEV (reference sequence). The CDR3 protein is CASKPLGRAGELFF. Here the CDR3 DNA reads TGTGCCAGCAAACCCCTCGGCAGGGCCGGGGAGCTGTTTTTT.

The chain couples TRBV28 to TRBJ1-3; TRBD1 aligns across 7 bases. This CDR3 comprises 13 residues. From germline, CDR1 is MDHEN and CDR2 SYDVKM. The J segment lost 5 bases and the V segment lost 8 bases, leaving 6 bases of the junction unmatched. The CDR3 protein is CASSQGVRNTIYF. The DNA for the CDR3 is TGTGCCAGCTCGCAGGGGGTTAGAAACACCATATATTTT.

This clone was picked up one time. The CDR3 region has the DNA TGTGCCAGCAGTCTCCGAGGACCTGTTTATCAGCCCCAGCATTTT. Its translation is CASSLRGPVYQPQHF. V usage is TRBV27 and J usage is TRBJ1-5; D remains unclear. Trimming stripped 5 bases from V and 5 bases from J, with 16 bases between. Germline CDR1 is MNHEY and CDR2 is SMNVEV (reference sequence). There are 15 residues in the CDR3.

This chain connects TRBV28 to TRBJ2-6; TRBD1 might be the D (6 bases). Germline CDR1 MDHEN, CDR2 SYDVKM. Trimming removed 5 bases at V and 5 bases at J, with 13 bases between. The CDR3 is 15 amino acids. CDR3 DNA sequence: TGTGCCAGCAGTCCTACTGGACAGCGGGCCAACGTCCTGACTTTC. As protein: CASSPTGQRANVLTF.

This chain links TRBV5-5 with TRBJ1-1; unclear D gene. This CDR3 is 15 amino acids long. V was trimmed by 0 bases and J by 0 bases, leaving 9 bases between them. Germline-derived CDR1 and CDR2 are SGHKS and YYEKEE (reference sequence). CDR3 nucleotides: TGTGCCAGCAGCTTGGCTCGGCGGATGAACACTGAAGCTTTCTTT. Amino acids: CASSLARRMNTEAFF.

The CDR3 DNA sequence: TGTGCCAGTAGTATCGACCTAGCGGTCCTCCACAATGAGCAGTTCTTC. Protein: CASSIDLAVLHNEQFF. The chain links TRBV19 to TRBJ2-1; 7 bases fit TRBD2. Trimming at V came to 3 bases and at J to 5 bases, leaving 10 bases not matched to a gene. This CDR3 contains 16 residues. CDR1 is LNHDA and CDR2 is SQIVND in the germline V gene (reference sequence).

This chain links TRBV27 with TRBJ2-2, with D hard to call. Trimming shortened V by 4 bases and J by 1 base, and 13 bases separated the two germline ends. Germline loops: CDR1 MNHEY, CDR2 SMNVEV (reference sequence). The CDR3 totals 16 residues. CDR3 loop: CASSSPPWGNTGELFF. The CDR3 DNA follows: TGTGCCAGCAGTTCCCCCCCTTGGGGGAACACCGGGGAGCTGTTTTTT.

V and J are TRBV5-6 and TRBJ2-3, with TRBD2 identical over 12 bases. Losses at the gene ends were 0 bases for V and 2 bases for J; bases not matched to a gene: 1. The V gene's germline CDR1 is SGHDT and CDR2 YYEEEE. The CDR3 length is 16 residues. The chain's CDR3 is CASSLASGGATDTQYF. The CDR3 DNA follows: TGTGCCAGCAGCTTGGCTAGCGGGGGGGCCACAGATACGCAGTATTTT.

This clone occurred once. The V and J genes are TRBV10-2 and TRBJ2-1; 11 nucleotides align to TRBD1. The length of the CDR3 is 14 residues. The trim removed 7 bases at V and 5 bases at J, leaving 4 bases unmatched. Per the germline V gene, CDR1 is WSHSY and CDR2 is SAAADI. Here the CDR3 reads CASTDRGRHNEQFF. The CDR3 nucleotides are TGCGCCAGCACGGACAGGGGGCGCCACAATGAGCAGTTCTTC.

J is TRBJ2-7 and V is TRBV10-1, with 8 bases matching TRBD1. Looked up from germline, CDR1 is WNHNN and CDR2 is SYGVQD (reference sequence). Trimming removed 4 bases from V and 4 bases from J; junction bases left unmatched: 9. This CDR3 region has 15 residues. CDR3 DNA: TGCGCCAGCAGTGCACTCGTGGACAGGGAGTACGAGCAGTACGTC. This translates into CASSALVDREYEQYV.

CDR3 amino acids: CASSSGGRYTGELFF. The CDR3 DNA reads TGTGCCAGCAGCTCAGGGGGGAGGTACACCGGGGAGCTGTTTTTT. The chain employs TRBV7-2 and TRBJ2-2; weak D call: TRBD1 (7 bases). This CDR3 region has 15 residues. V lost 4 bases, J lost 3 bases, and 12 bases lay in between. Per germline, CDR1 SGHTA and CDR2 FQGNSA.